This T cell receptor beta chain comes out of a study of T cell responses to AZD1222 COVID-19 vaccine. General study results and limits: Donors were mostly white British, more females; clonal diversity possibly underestimated.

Concerning this clone: Its antigen is undetermined.

Clones were sequenced by immunoSEQ multiplex PCR, and TCRdb holds only the in-frame ones, with some missing. The table records around 140,000 clones, 85% of them present only once. This material consisted of peripheral blood, taken 28 days after the second dose of the MenACWY control vaccine. This receptor was identified in an adult who received the MenACWY meningococcal vaccine as a control.

The CDR3 sequence: CASSSTGGTGGGGELFF. The CDR3 region has the DNA TGTGCCAGCAGCTCGACCGGGGGGACCGGGGGCGGCGGGGAGCTGTTTTTT. The rearrangement joins TRBV7-2 to TRBJ2-2; weak D call: TRBD2 (7 bases). CDR3 size: 17 residues. The germline V gene encodes CDR1 SGHTA and CDR2 FQGNSA. Between the trimmed V and J ends, which lost 4 bases and 7 bases, there was a span of 22 bases.